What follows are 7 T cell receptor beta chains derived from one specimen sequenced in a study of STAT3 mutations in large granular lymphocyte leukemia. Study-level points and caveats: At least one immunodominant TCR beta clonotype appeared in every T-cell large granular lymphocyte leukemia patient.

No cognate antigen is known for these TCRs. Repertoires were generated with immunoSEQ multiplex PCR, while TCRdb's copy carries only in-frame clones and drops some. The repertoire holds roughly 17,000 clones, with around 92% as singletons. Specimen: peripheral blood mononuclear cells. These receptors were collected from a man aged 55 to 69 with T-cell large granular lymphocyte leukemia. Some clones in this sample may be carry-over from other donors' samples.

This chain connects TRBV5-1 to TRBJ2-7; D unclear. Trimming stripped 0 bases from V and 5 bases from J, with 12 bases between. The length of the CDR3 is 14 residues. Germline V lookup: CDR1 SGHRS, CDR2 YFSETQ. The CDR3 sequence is CASSLDARSNEQYF. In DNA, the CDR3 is TGCGCCAGCAGCTTGGATGCCAGGTCCAACGAGCAGTACTTC.

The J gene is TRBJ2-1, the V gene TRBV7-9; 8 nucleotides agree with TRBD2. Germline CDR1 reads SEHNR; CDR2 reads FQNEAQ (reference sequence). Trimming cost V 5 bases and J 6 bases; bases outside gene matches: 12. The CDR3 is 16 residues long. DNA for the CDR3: TGTGCCAGCAGCCTCCCTAAGCGGGAGTACTTCAATGAGCAGTTCTTC. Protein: CASSLPKREYFNEQFF.

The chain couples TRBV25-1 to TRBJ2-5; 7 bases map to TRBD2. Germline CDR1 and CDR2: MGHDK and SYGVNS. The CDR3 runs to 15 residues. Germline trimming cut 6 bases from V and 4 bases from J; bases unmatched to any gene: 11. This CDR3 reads CASSLTSILIETQYF. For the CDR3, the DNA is TGTGCCAGCAGCCTGACTAGCATTCTAATAGAGACCCAGTACTTC.

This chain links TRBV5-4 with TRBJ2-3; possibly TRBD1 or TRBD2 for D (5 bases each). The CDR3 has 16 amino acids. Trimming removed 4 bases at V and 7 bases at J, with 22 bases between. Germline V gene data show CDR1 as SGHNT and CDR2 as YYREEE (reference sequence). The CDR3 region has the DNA TGTGCCAGCAGCGCCGGGGCCGCTCTACAAACCAATACGCAGTATTTT. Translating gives CASSAGAALQTNTQYF.

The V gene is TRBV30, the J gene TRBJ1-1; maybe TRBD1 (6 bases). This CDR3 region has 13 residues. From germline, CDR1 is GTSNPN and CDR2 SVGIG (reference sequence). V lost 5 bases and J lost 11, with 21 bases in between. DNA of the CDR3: TGTGCCTGGGACAGGCGAACCCCCTCTGGGGCTTTCTTT. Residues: CAWDRRTPSGAFF.

The chain's CDR3 is CASGYRRALSSYEQYF. The CDR3 nucleotides are TGTGCCAGCGGGTATAGGAGGGCTTTAAGCTCCTACGAGCAGTACTTC. This sequence joins TRBV5-7 and TRBJ2-7; TRBD2 is a possible D gene (6 bases). TRBV5-7 is an open reading frame whose function is uncertain. CDR3 length equals 16 residues. Trimming removed 7 bases at V and 0 bases at J, with 20 bases between.

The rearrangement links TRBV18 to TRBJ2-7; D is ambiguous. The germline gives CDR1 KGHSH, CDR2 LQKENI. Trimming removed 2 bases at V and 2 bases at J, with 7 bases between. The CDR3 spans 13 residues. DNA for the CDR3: TGTGCCAGCTCACCAGACACGACCTACGAGCAGTACTTC. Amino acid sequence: CASSPDTTYEQYF.